The clone carrying this T cell receptor (beta chain) was counted a few times. The antigen is undetermined. This entry is derived from a study of blood T cells in healthy people across ages. Across the study: About one barcoded beta molecule per two T cells came from capture by template switching. Regarding the study as a whole: Higher naive T cell percentage went strongly together with higher TCR beta diversity.

The CDR3 contains 14 residues. V lost 3 bases and J lost 4, with 12 bases in between. With a J-beta primer mix and a sample-barcoded 5' primer, a second PCR ran about 7 to 12 cycles. MiXCR, run by TCRdb on the 5' RACE reads, gives a single entry per CDR3 protein. The data contain over 600,000 distinct CDR3 sequences, more than 50% of them singletons. Sequencing input: blood. This chain connects TRBV12-3 or TRBV12-4 to TRBJ1-2, with D perhaps matching TRBD1 (5 bases). The clonotype was recovered from a man between 35 and 55 years old in good health. CDR3 nucleotide sequence: TGTGCCAGCAGTTTTGGGCGGCAGGGCTATGGCTACACCTTC. It yields the protein CASSFGRQGYGYTF.